This entry lists 19 T cell receptor beta chains sequenced from one sample in a study of blood T cells in healthy people across ages. Using a J-beta primer mix together with a sample-barcoded 5' primer, a second PCR was run for about 6 to 11 cycles. TCRdb ran MiXCR on the 5' RACE reads and lists one entry per CDR3 protein. The table lists some 1.6 million distinct CDR3 sequences, 34% of them singletons. Sequenced input: blood. The receptors were sampled from a woman in her 30s in good health.

Only a few counts were recorded for this clonotype. The chain uses TRBV7-2 and TRBJ1-5; D perhaps matches TRBD1 (5 bases). CDR3 length: 15 residues. V lost 5 bases, J lost 5 bases, and 16 bases lay in between. Germline CDR1 and CDR2: SGHTA and FQGNSA. The CDR3, as DNA: TGTGCCAGCAGCCCCTTTGCGGGGGAATATCAGCCCCAGCATTTT. It translates to CASSPFAGEYQPQHF. The full variable domain, its missing parts supplied by reference TRBV7-2 and TRBJ1-5, is GAGVSQSPSNKVTEKGKDVELRCDPISGHTALYWYRQSLGQGLEFLIYFQGNSAPDKSGLPSDRFSAERTGGSVSTLTIQRTQQEDSAVYLCASSPFAGEYQPQHFGDGTRLSIL.

The chain recombines TRBV12-3 or TRBV12-4 with TRBJ2-5, with no clear D. This CDR3 contains 15 residues. V lost 3 bases, J lost 5 bases, and 16 bases lay in between. CDR3 residues: CASSFLLGGGETQYF. CDR3 DNA sequence: TGTGCCAGCAGTTTTCTCCTTGGCGGTGGGGAGACCCAGTACTTC.

The table lists this clonotype with a few counts. CDR3 bases: TGTGCCAGCAGCGGGAACAGGGTTATGAACACTGAAGCTTTCTTT. Translation: CASSGNRVMNTEAFF. V and J are TRBV7-9 and TRBJ1-1, with D possibly matching TRBD1 (6 bases). V lost 5 bases and J 0 bases, leaving 13 bases between the germline ends. Per germline, CDR1 SEHNR and CDR2 FQNEAQ (reference sequence). The CDR3 has 15 residues.

This clonotype came up a few times. The chain is built from TRBV7-2 and TRBJ1-1; the D gene is possibly TRBD1 (6 bases). CDR1 is SGHTA, CDR2 FQGNSA, per germline. The V end lost 0 bases, the J end lost 6 bases, and 11 bases lay between the germline ends. The CDR3 is made up of 14 amino acids. The CDR3 region has the DNA TGTGCCAGCAGCTTAGCTCGGGGGGGCGCTGAAGCTTTCTTT. Its protein product is CASSLARGGAEAFF.

The V and J genes are TRBV3-1 and TRBJ1-2; D is perhaps TRBD1 (6 bases). CDR3 length: 15 residues. Germline V gene lookup returns CDR1 LGHDT and CDR2 YNNKEL (reference sequence). The V end lost 3 bases, the J end lost 2 bases, and 13 bases lay between the germline ends. CDR3: CASSHPRRGNYGYTF. In nucleotides, the CDR3 is TGTGCCAGCAGCCACCCTAGGAGGGGGAACTATGGCTACACCTTC. The full variable domain, its missing parts supplied by reference TRBV3-1 and TRBJ1-2, is DTAVSQTPKYLVTQMGNDKSIKCEQNLGHDTMYWYKQDSKKFLKIMFSYNNKELIINETVPNRFSPKSPDKAHLNLHINSLELGDSAVYFCASSHPRRGNYGYTFGSGTRLTVV.

The chain is built from TRBV7-2 and TRBJ2-7; 8 nucleotides match TRBD2. The CDR3 has 19 amino acids. Trimming at V came to 1 base and at J to 2 bases, leaving 16 bases not matched to a gene. CDR1 is SGHTA and CDR2 is FQGNSA in the germline V gene. The CDR3 loop is CASSLVGGPTSATAYEQYF. In nucleotides, the CDR3 is TGTGCCAGCAGCTTAGTTGGGGGACCGACTAGCGCGACCGCCTACGAGCAGTACTTC.

This sequence joins TRBV20-1 and TRBJ2-3; no clear D gene. The CDR3 sequence is 13 residues long. From germline, CDR1 is DFQATT and CDR2 SNEGSKA (reference sequence). V lost 6 bases and J lost 0, with 10 bases in between. The CDR3 DNA reads as TGCAGTGCCGTAAAGATAAGCACAGATACGCAGTATTTT. It codes for CSAVKISTDTQYF.

Only a few counts were recorded for this clonotype. J is TRBJ1-4 and V is TRBV4-1, with TRBD1 matching 7 bases. The V segment lost 4 bases and the J segment 7 bases; nucleotides outside the gene matches: 9. From germline, CDR1 is MGHRA and CDR2 YSYEKL. The CDR3 is made up of 15 amino acids. The CDR3 loop reads CASSLTTGPSEKLFF. The CDR3 coding sequence is TGCGCCAGCAGCCTAACGACAGGGCCCTCTGAAAAACTGTTTTTT.

This clonotype was counted many times. An end of the junction does not agree with germline; a read error may underlie this. The chain recombines TRBV28 with TRBJ2-7; 7 bases line up with TRBD1. Germline V gene sequence: CDR1 MDHEN, CDR2 SYDVKM. This CDR3 has 15 residues. The CDR3 sequence: CASSPRQGLSYEQYF. The DNA for the CDR3 is TGCGCCAGCAGCCCGAGACAGGGTTTGTCCTACGAGCAGTACTTC.

This chain uses TRBV10-2 with TRBJ2-5; D possibly matches TRBD1 or TRBD2 (5 bases each). The germline V gene has CDR1 WSHSY and CDR2 SAAADI. Between the trimmed V and J ends, which lost 0 bases and 7 bases, there was a span of 21 bases. The CDR3 consists of 17 residues. The CDR3 protein is CASSESLAGTGRRTQYF. The DNA for the CDR3 is TGCGCCAGCAGTGAGTCCCTGGCCGGGACGGGCAGGAGGACCCAGTACTTC.

This clonotype was detected a few times. This chain uses TRBV20-1 with TRBJ2-3; 7 nucleotides line up with TRBD2. The CDR3 totals 15 residues. Germline values: CDR1 DFQATT, CDR2 SNEGSKA (reference sequence). J was trimmed by 4 bases and V by 0 bases; bases with no gene match: 7. CDR3 sequence (DNA): TGCAGTGCTAGAGATCAATACGCGGGGGCAGATACGCAGTATTTT. It codes for CSARDQYAGADTQYF.

This clonotype appeared a few times. V and J are TRBV6-5 and TRBJ1-2; TRBD1 matches at 7 bases. This CDR3 has 14 amino acids. V was pared by 2 bases and J by 5 bases, with 5 bases of the junction left unmatched. CDR1 and CDR2 from the germline V gene are MNHEY and SVGAGI. The CDR3 DNA reads TGTGCCAGCAGTTACCTTCAGGGGGGGTATGGCTACACCTTC. As protein: CASSYLQGGYGYTF.

In DNA, the CDR3 is TGCAGTGCTAGCGGAGCAGGGGGACATATAGGGGAGACCCAGTACTTC. Its translation is CSASGAGGHIGETQYF. The chain carries TRBV20-1 and TRBJ2-5; 7 nucleotides agree with TRBD1. V dropped 3 bases and J dropped 5; count of bases not matched to a gene: 15. Germline V CDR1 and CDR2: DFQATT, SNEGSKA (reference sequence). This CDR3 region has 16 residues.

The table lists this clonotype with a few counts. The chain employs TRBV9 and TRBJ2-7; a weak D match, TRBD2 (5 bases). The CDR3 is 14 amino acids. Trimming took 4 bases from V and 7 from J, leaving 18 bases between them. From germline, CDR1 is SGDLS and CDR2 YYNGEE. The CDR3 loop is CASSPRMGSFEQYF. In nucleotides, the CDR3 is TGTGCCAGCAGCCCTAGAATGGGGAGTTTTGAGCAGTACTTC.

The CDR3 here is CASSFIAGGKGNEQFF. The CDR3 DNA follows: TGTGCCAGCAGTTTCATAGCGGGAGGAAAGGGGAATGAGCAGTTCTTC. The V gene is TRBV27, the J gene TRBJ2-1; 10 positions match TRBD2. Germline CDR1 MNHEY, CDR2 SMNVEV (reference sequence). With V trimmed by 3 bases and J by 7 bases, 9 bases remained unmatched. The CDR3 totals 16 residues.

This clonotype was detected many times. This rearrangement joins TRBV29-1 to TRBJ2-5; D not resolved. This CDR3 region has 11 residues. V was clipped by 6 bases and J by 5 bases, with 10 bases between them. Germline V lookup: CDR1 SQVTM, CDR2 ANQGSEA. The CDR3 DNA follows: TGCAGCGTGTTGCACCTGGAGACCCAGTACTTC. It is translated as CSVLHLETQYF.

This clonotype has a handful of counts. The rearrangement links TRBV2 to TRBJ2-3, with D possibly being TRBD2 (6 bases). Trimming removed 6 bases from V and 6 bases from J, with 16 bases in between. Germline-derived CDR1 and CDR2 are SNHLY and FYNNEI. This CDR3 has 14 residues. The CDR3 DNA is TGTGCCAGCAGGCCCGGGACTGCGCGGGATACGCAGTATTTT. Amino acids: CASRPGTARDTQYF.

This chain links TRBV27 with TRBJ1-2; unclear D gene. This CDR3 is 14 amino acids long. Germline V gives CDR1 MNHEY, CDR2 SMNVEV (reference sequence). The V end was cut by 0 bases, the J end by 8 bases, with 13 bases between. CDR3 bases: TGTGCCAGCAGTTTATCTGCCCTCTTGGACGGCTACACCTTC. Residues: CASSLSALLDGYTF.

This clonotype has a count of ten or more. The chain recombines TRBV20-1 with TRBJ2-3; D could derive from TRBD1 or TRBD2 (6 bases each). The germline V gene has CDR1 DFQATT and CDR2 SNEGSKA (reference sequence). V was shortened by 5 bases and J by 4 bases, with 16 bases between the two germline ends. The CDR3 runs 14 residues. The CDR3 loop is CSAWAHGGPDTQYF. The CDR3 nucleotides are TGCAGTGCTTGGGCCCACGGGGGCCCAGATACGCAGTATTTT.